What follows are 4 T cell receptor beta chains derived from one specimen sequenced in a study of cytomegalovirus exposure and HLA in healthy donors. Primers included in the PCR were 60 Vbeta and 13 Jbeta primers. Sequenced by immunoSEQ multiplex PCR; TCRdb stores in-frame clones only, minus some. The data hold 150,000 to 200,000 clones, with under 90% observed a single time. Sequencing used PBMCs. Receptors originate from a man aged 30 to 45 in good health and CMV-seronegative.

The V gene is TRBV5-6, the J gene TRBJ2-7; the D gene is possibly TRBD2 (5 bases). The CDR3 consists of 14 residues. CDR1 SGHDT and CDR2 YYEEEE come from the germline V gene. Trimming shortened V by 1 base and J by 2 bases, and 10 bases separated the two germline ends. CDR3 in amino acids: CASSLLVGAYEQYF. CDR3 DNA: TGTGCCAGCAGCTTGCTCGTGGGAGCCTACGAGCAGTACTTC.

This chain joins TRBV5-1 and TRBJ2-1, with 12 bases that match TRBD2. The CDR3 runs to 18 residues. Looked up from germline, CDR1 is SGHRS and CDR2 is YFSETQ. After removal of 2 bases from V and 2 bases from J, the junction contained 8 bases not matched to a gene. CDR3 in amino acids: CASSLSLAGGGTYNEQFF. The DNA of the CDR3 is TGCGCCAGCAGCTTATCTCTAGCGGGAGGGGGGACCTACAATGAGCAGTTCTTC.

The genes are TRBV9 and TRBJ2-1; possible D gene TRBD2, 6 bases. In germline, CDR1 is SGDLS, CDR2 YYNGEE. This CDR3 has 13 residues. V was shortened by 0 bases and J by 9 bases, with 10 bases between the two germline ends. The CDR3 region has the DNA TGTGCCAGCAGCGTAGTCCGGGGGAGTGAGCAGTTCTTC. Its translation: CASSVVRGSEQFF.

This clone came up a few times. The chain joins TRBV28 to TRBJ2-2, with D unresolved. The V gene lost 7 bases and the J gene lost 7 bases, with 13 bases spanning the gap. This CDR3 comprises 13 residues. CDR1 is MDHEN and CDR2 is SYDVKM in the germline V gene. The CDR3 sequence is CASTTLLNGELFF. The CDR3 DNA follows: TGTGCCAGCACTACCTTGTTGAACGGGGAGCTGTTTTTT.